This record looks at one T cell receptor beta chain sequence and its context. The data were produced by immunoSEQ multiplex PCR, yet TCRdb's version contains in-frame clones alone and is incomplete. This sample yields 300,000 to 350,000 clones, of which 90% to 95% are seen a single time; around 3.3% belongs to the top ten. These data are taken from a study of blood T cell repertoires in COVID-19. In the study overall: The cDNA or gDNA used as material had been derived from T cells, B-cell-depleted T cells, or PBMCs.

The TCR was taken from a woman aged 18-29 years who had recovered from COVID-19. The specimen sequenced was peripheral blood.

The CDR3 coding sequence is TGCGCCAGCAGTCCTCTAGCGGGGCTAAGAAGCACAGATACGCAGTATTTT. This translates into CASSPLAGLRSTDTQYF. This chain connects TRBV10-1 to TRBJ2-3, with 9 bases matching TRBD2. The ends lost 5 bases at V and 0 bases at J; junction bases unmatched: 9. The CDR3 contains 17 residues. Germline CDR1 reads WNHNN; CDR2 reads SYGVQD (reference sequence).